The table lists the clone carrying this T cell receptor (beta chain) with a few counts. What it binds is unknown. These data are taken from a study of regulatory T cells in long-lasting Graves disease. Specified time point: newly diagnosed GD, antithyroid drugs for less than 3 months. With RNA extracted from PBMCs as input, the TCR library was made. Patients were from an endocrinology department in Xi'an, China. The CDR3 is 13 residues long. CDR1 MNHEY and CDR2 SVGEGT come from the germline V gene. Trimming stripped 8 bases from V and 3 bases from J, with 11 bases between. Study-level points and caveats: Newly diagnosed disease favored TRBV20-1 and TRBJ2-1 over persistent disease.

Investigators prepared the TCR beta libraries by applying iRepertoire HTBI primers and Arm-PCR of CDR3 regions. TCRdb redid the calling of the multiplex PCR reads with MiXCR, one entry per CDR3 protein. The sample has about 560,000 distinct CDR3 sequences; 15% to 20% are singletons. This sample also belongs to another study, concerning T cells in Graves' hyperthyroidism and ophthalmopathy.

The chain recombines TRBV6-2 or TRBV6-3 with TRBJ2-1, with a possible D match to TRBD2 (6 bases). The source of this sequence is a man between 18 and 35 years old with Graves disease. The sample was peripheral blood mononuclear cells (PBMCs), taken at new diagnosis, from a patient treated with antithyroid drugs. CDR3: CASRRLVYNEQFF. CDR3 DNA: TGTGCCAGCCGAAGACTAGTCTACAATGAGCAGTTCTTC.